The clone carrying this TCR beta chain was seen a few times. Given a much more abundant clone one base away, this may be a read error. This entry belongs to a study of tumor-infiltrating lymphocytes in primary liver carcinoma. The CDR3 runs 12 residues. Germline CDR1 is SGHAT and CDR2 is FQNNGV. TCR beta cDNA came from approximately 0.55 ug total RNA, primed with a constant-region primer. Sequencing libraries for TCR beta derived from three nested multiplex PCR rounds that used slightly modified ARM-PCR. TRBV1-TRBV30 forward and Cbeta reverse primers drove the first two approximately 10-cycle rounds. One entry per CDR3 protein results from TCRdb running MiXCR on the multiplex PCR reads. The data show about 350,000 distinct CDR3 sequences, approximately 65% seen once. Blood RNA originated from unsorted whole blood, with germline DNA additionally extracted.

Sequences were obtained from peripheral blood. V is TRBV11-2 and J is TRBJ1-3; D gene ambiguous. The sequence derives from a man aged 35 to 55 with primary liver carcinoma and hepatitis B virus infection. For the CDR3, the DNA is TGTGTCAGCACCAGAACTCAAAACACCATATATTTT. As protein: CVSTRTQNTIYF.